The clone carrying this T cell receptor (beta chain) was counted once. What it binds is unknown. This specimen comes from a study of cytomegalovirus exposure and HLA in healthy donors. Overall study: One earlier analysis, a look at approximately 190 million T cells, found around 110 million unique TCR beta sequences. Study-level results: A link between a missense DCLRE1C variant and TCR beta V- and J-gene trimming emerged from a later analysis. Further analysis was carried out later, and it showed several of the most significant clusters appearing linked to common viral pathogens. Many donors carried some public TCRs, although rarity characterized most TCR sequences.

Losses at the gene ends were 4 bases for V and 5 bases for J; bases not matched to a gene: 3. The CDR3 is 13 residues long. Per the germline V gene, CDR1 is MNHEY and CDR2 is SVGAGI. PCR used 60 Vbeta primers and 13 Jbeta primers. Here immunoSEQ multiplex PCR was the method, and the copy in TCRdb shows in-frame clones only, minus some. The table has 200,000 or so clones, around 80% seen once. The chain carries TRBV6-5 and TRBJ1-1; the match to TRBD1 covers 8 bases. This receptor was obtained from a man aged 35 to 55 in good health and CMV-seronegative. The sequenced sample was PBMCs. CDR3 bases: TGTGCCAGCAGTTCCTACAGGGGGACTGAAGCTTTCTTT. Translation gives CASSSYRGTEAFF.